Only one count was recorded for the clone carrying this TCR beta chain. These data belong to a study of T cell responses to AZD1222 COVID-19 vaccine. Germline CDR1 LNHDA, CDR2 SQIVND (reference sequence). V was pared by 6 bases and J by 0 bases, with 11 bases between. CDR3 length equals 14 residues. Assay used: immunoSEQ multiplex PCR; TCRdb lists only in-frame clones, some missing. Of about 120,000 clones in the sample, 89% were seen once. Sequencing was performed on peripheral blood, taken on day 0 of AZD1222 vaccination. The chain is built from TRBV19 and TRBJ1-1, with a tentative D call TRBD1 (6 bases). The clonotype was recovered from an adult in good health. CDR3 sequence reads: CASSPGQVNTEAFF. The DNA for the CDR3 is TGTGCCAGTAGCCCGGGACAAGTGAACACTGAAGCTTTCTTT. Combining the CDR3 with reference TRBV19 and TRBJ1-1 gives the whole variable domain DGGITQSPKYLFRKEGQNVTLSCEQNLNHDAMYWYRQDPGQGLRLIYYSQIVNDFQKGDIAEGYSVSREKKESFPLTVTSAQKNPTAFYLCASSPGQVNTEAFFGQGTRLTVV.